This TCR beta chain is from a study of control samples from healthy donors and cancer patients. Here immunoSEQ multiplex PCR was the method, and the copy in TCRdb shows in-frame clones only, minus some. The table records fewer than 130,000 clones, approximately 88% of them present only once. Specimen: PBMCs. This TCR derives from a woman aged 55-70 years with lung cancer.

The CDR3 spells CASTLSFHMNTEAFF. The DNA for the CDR3 is TGTGCCAGCACTTTGTCTTTTCACATGAACACTGAAGCTTTCTTT. The chain combines TRBV6-5 with TRBJ1-1; D gene uncertain. V was clipped by 7 bases and J by 0 bases, with 15 bases between them. CDR1 is MNHEY and CDR2 is SVGAGI in the germline V gene. This CDR3 comprises 15 residues.